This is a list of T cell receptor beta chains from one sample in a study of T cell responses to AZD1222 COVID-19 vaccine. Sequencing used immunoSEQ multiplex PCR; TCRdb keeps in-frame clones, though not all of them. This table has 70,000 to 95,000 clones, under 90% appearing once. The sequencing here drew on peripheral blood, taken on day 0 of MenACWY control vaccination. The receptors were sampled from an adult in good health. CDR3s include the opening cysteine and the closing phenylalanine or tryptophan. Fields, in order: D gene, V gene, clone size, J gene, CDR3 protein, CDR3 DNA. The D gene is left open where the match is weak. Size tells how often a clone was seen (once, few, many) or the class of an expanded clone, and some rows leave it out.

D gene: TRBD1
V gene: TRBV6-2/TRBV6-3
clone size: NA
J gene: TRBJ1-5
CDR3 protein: CASSYSATGNYSNQPQHF
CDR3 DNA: TGTGCCAGCAGTTACTCCGCGACAGGGAATTATAGCAATCAGCCCCAGCATTTT

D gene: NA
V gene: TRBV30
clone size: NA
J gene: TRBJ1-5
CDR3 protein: CAWSAQGNQPQHF
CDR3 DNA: TGTGCCTGGAGTGCTCAGGGAAATCAGCCCCAGCATTTT

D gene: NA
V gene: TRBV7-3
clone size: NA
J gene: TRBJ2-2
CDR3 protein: CASSLDRNTGELFF
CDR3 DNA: TGTGCCAGCAGCCTGGACAGAAACACCGGGGAGCTGTTTTTT

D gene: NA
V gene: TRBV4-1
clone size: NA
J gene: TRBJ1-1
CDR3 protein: CASSQVAGSMNTEAFF
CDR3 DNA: TGCGCCAGCAGCCAAGTGGCGGGCAGCATGAACACTGAAGCTTTCTTT

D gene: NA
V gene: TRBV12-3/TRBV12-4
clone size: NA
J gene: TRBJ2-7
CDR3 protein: CASSFGRYYEQYF
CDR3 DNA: TGTGCCAGCAGTTTTGGACGCTACTACGAGCAGTACTTC

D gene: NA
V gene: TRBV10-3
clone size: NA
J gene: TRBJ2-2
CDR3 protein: CAIRGAKGKTSGELFF
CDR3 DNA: TGTGCCATCAGAGGAGCTAAGGGGAAAACGAGCGGGGAGCTGTTTTTT

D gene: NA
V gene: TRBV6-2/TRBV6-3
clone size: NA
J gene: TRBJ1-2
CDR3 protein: CASSYRAQAHGYTF
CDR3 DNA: TGTGCCAGCAGTTATCGTGCTCAGGCGCACGGCTACACCTTC

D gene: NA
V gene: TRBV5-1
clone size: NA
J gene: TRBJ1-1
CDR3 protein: CASSLGPQGTDTEAFF
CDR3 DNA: TGCGCCAGCAGCTTGGGGCCACAGGGAACGGACACTGAAGCTTTCTTT

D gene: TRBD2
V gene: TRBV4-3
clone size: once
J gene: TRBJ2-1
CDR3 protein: CASSQEGGGAHNEQFF
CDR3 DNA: TGCGCCAGCAGCCAAGAGGGCGGGGGGGCCCACAATGAGCAGTTCTTC

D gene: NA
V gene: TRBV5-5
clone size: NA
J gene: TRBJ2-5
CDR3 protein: CASSLEQYQETQYF
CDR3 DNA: TGTGCCAGCAGCTTAGAACAGTACCAAGAGACCCAGTACTTC

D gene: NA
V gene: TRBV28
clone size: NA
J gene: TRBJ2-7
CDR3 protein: CASSPDLAAPRYEQYF
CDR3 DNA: TGTGCCAGCAGCCCCGACCTGGCGGCACCGAGATACGAGCAGTACTTC

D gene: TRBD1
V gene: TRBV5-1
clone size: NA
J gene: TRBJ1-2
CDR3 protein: CASSEMGQGSGYTF
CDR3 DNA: TGCGCCAGCAGCGAAATGGGACAGGGCTCCGGCTACACCTTC

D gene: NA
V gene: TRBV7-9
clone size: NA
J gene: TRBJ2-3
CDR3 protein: CASSKNVLVSTDTQYF
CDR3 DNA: TGTGCCAGCAGTAAAAACGTTCTAGTGAGCACAGATACGCAGTATTTT

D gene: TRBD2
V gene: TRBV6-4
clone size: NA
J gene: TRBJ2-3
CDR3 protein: CASSETSGTDTQYF
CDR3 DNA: TGTGCCAGCAGTGAGACTAGCGGCACAGATACGCAGTATTTT

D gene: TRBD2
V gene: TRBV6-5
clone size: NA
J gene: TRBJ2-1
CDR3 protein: CASRRSLAGGSEQFF
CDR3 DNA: TGTGCCAGCAGGAGAAGCCTAGCGGGGGGAAGTGAGCAGTTCTTC

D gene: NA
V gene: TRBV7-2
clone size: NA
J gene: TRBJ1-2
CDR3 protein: CASSQDSGSPNYGYTF
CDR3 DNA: TGTGCCAGCAGCCAGGACTCGGGCAGTCCTAACTATGGCTACACCTTC

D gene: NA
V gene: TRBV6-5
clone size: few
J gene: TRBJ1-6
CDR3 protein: CASSYLDRGDSPLHF
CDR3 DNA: TGTGCCAGCAGCTACTTGGACAGAGGGGATTCACCCCTCCACTTT

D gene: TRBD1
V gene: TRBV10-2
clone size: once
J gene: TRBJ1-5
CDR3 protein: CASSVDRGTTSGNQPQHF
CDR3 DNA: TGCGCCAGCAGTGTCGACAGGGGGACTACGAGTGGCAATCAGCCCCAGCATTTT

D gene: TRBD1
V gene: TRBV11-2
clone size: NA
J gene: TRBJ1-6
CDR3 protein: CASSPRDRVYWTPLHF
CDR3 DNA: TGTGCCAGCAGCCCTAGGGACAGGGTTTACTGGACACCCCTCCACTTT

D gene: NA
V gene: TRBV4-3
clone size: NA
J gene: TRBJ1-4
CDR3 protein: CASSQDPGGVEKLFF
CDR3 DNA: TGCGCCAGCAGCCAAGATCCGGGGGGCGTTGAAAAACTGTTTTTT

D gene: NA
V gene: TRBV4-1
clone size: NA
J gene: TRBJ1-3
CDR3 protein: CASSQGGGSGFGGNTIYF
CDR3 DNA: TGCGCCAGCAGCCAAGGAGGAGGTTCAGGGTTTGGTGGAAACACCATATATTTT

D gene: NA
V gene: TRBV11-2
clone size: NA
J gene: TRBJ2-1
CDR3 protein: CASSFGVANEQFF
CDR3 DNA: TGTGCCAGCAGCTTTGGGGTAGCGAATGAGCAGTTCTTC

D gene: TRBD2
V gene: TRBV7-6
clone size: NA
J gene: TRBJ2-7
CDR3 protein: CASSTTPGRIGAYEQYF
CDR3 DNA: TGTGCCAGCAGCACAACCCCCGGGAGGATCGGGGCCTACGAGCAGTACTTC

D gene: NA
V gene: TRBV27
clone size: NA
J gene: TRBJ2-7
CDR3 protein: CASSSPGLSREQYF
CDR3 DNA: TGTGCCAGCAGTTCGCCCGGGCTGTCTAGGGAGCAGTACTTC

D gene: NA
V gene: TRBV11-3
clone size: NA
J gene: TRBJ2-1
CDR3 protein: CASSFRQGSYNEQFF
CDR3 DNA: TGTGCCAGCAGCTTTCGGCAGGGCTCCTACAATGAGCAGTTCTTC

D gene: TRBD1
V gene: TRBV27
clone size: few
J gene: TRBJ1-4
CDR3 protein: CASSLSFVGTGPEKLFF
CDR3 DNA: TGTGCCAGCAGTTTATCGTTTGTTGGGACAGGGCCTGAAAAACTGTTTTTT

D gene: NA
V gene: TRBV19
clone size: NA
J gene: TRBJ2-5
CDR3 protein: CASSIDGGGKETQYF
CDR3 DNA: TGTGCCAGTAGTATAGATGGAGGAGGGAAAGAGACCCAGTACTTC